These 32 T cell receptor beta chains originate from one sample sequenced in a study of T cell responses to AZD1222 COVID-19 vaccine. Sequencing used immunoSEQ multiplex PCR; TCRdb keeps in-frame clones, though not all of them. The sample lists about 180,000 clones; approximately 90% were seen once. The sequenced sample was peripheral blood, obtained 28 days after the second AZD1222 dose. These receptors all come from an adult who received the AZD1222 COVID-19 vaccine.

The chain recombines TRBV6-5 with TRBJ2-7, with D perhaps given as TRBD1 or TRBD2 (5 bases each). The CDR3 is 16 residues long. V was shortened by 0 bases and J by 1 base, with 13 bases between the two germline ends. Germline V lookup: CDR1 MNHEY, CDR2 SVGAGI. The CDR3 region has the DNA TGTGCCAGCAGTTACTCGAGTGGGACCTCTTCCTACGAGCAGTACTTC. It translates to CASSYSSGTSSYEQYF.

CDR3 in amino acids: CASTLSAGGYMEQYF. For the CDR3, the DNA is TGTGCCAGCACCCTATCTGCGGGAGGGTATATGGAGCAGTACTTC. The rearrangement uses TRBV3-1 (or the pseudogene TRBV3-2) and TRBJ2-7, with 9 bases lining up with TRBD2. Per the germline V gene, CDR1 is LGHDT and CDR2 is YNNKEL (reference sequence). This CDR3 region has 15 residues. The J segment lost 7 bases and the V segment lost 7 bases, leaving 14 bases of the junction unmatched.

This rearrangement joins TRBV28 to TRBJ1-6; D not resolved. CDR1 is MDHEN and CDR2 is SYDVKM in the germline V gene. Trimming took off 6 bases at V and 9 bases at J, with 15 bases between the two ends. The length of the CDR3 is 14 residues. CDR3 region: CASSPPGLRSPLHF. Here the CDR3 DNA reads TGTGCCAGCAGCCCACCGGGTCTCCGTTCACCCCTCCACTTT.

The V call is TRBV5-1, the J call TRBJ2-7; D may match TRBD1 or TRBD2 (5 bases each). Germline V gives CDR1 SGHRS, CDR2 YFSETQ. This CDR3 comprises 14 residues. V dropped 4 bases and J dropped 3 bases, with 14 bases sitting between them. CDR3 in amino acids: CASSTRDGYYEQYF. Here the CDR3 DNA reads TGCGCCAGCAGCACGAGGGACGGTTACTACGAGCAGTACTTC. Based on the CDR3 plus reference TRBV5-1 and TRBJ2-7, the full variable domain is KAGVTQTPRYLIKTRGQQVTLSCSPISGHRSVSWYQQTPGQGLQFLFEYFSETQRNKGNFPGRFSGRQFSNSRSEMNVSTLELGDSALYLCASSTRDGYYEQYFGPGTRLTVT.

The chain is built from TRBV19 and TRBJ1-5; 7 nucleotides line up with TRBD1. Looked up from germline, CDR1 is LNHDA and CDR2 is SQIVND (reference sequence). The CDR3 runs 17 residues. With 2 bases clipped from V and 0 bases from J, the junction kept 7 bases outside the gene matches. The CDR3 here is CASSILVGQASNQPQHF. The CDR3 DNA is TGTGCCAGTAGTATACTCGTCGGACAGGCTAGCAATCAGCCCCAGCATTTT.

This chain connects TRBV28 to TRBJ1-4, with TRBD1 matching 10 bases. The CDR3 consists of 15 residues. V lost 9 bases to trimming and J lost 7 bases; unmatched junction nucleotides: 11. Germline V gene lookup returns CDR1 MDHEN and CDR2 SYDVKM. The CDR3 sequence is CASVPGQGSFEKLFF. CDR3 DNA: TGTGCCAGTGTCCCGGGACAGGGGTCTTTTGAAAAACTGTTTTTT.

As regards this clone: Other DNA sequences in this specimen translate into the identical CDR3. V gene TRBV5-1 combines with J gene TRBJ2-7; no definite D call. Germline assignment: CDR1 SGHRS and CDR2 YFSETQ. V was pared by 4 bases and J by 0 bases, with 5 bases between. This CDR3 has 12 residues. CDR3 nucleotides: TGCGCCAGCAGCCTCTCCTCCTACGAGCAGTACTTC. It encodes CASSLSSYEQYF.

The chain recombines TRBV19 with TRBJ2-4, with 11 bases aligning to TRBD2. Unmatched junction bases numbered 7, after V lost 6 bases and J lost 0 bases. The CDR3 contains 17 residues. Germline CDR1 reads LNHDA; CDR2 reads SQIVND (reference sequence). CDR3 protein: CASSPGLAALAKNIQYF. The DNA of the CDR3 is TGTGCCAGTAGCCCGGGACTAGCGGCACTAGCCAAAAACATTCAGTACTTC.

CDR3 sequence reads: CAISERTGGTNEKLFF. The CDR3 DNA sequence: TGTGCCATCAGTGAAAGGACAGGGGGAACTAATGAAAAACTGTTTTTT. The rearrangement joins TRBV10-3 to TRBJ1-4; 10 positions match TRBD1. CDR3 length: 16 residues. Germline CDR1 and CDR2: ENHRY and SYGVKD. The J segment lost 1 base and the V segment lost 3 bases, leaving 2 bases of the junction unmatched.

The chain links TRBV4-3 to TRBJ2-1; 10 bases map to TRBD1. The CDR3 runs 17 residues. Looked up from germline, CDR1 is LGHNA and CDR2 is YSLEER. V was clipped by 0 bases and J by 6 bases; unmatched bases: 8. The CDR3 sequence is CASSQDLRDRGLNEQFF. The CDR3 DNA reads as TGCGCCAGCAGCCAAGACCTCCGGGACAGGGGCCTCAATGAGCAGTTCTTC.

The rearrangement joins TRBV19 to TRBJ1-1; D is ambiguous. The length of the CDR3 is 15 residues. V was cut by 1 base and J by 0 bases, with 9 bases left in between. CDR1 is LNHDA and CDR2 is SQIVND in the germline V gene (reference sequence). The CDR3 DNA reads TGTGCCAGTAGTATAGCCGTGAGCATGAACACTGAAGCTTTCTTT. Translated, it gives CASSIAVSMNTEAFF.

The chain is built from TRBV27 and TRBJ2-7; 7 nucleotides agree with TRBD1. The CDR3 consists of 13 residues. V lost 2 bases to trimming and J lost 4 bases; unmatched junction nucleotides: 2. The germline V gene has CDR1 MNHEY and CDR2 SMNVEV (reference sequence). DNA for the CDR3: TGTGCCAGCAGTTTAACAGGGGAGTACGAGCAGTACTTC. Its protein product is CASSLTGEYEQYF.

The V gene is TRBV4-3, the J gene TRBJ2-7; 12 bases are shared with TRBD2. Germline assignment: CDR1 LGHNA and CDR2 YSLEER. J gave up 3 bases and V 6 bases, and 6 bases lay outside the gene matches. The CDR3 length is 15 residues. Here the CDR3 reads CASSQRTSGNYEQYF. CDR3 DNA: TGCGCCAGCAGTCAACGGACTAGCGGGAACTACGAGCAGTACTTC.

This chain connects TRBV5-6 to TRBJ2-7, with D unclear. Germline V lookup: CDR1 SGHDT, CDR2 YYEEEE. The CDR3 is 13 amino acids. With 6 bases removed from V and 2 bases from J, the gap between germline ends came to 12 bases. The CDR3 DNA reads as TGTGCCAGCACCCCCCGGCTCCCCTACGAGCAGTACTTC. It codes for CASTPRLPYEQYF.

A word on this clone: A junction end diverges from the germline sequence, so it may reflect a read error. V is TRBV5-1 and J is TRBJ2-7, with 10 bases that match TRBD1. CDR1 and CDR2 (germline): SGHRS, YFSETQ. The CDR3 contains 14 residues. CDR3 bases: TGCGCCAGCAGCCCGGGCGGACAGGGGGAAATAACGGCTTTC. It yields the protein CASSPGGQGEITAF.

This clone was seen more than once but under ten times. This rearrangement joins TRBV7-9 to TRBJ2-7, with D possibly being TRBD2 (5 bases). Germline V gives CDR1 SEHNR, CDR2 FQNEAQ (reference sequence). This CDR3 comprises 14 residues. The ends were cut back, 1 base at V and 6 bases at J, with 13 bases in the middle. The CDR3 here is CASSLDRGYREQYF. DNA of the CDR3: TGTGCCAGCAGCTTAGATCGCGGGTACCGCGAGCAGTACTTC.

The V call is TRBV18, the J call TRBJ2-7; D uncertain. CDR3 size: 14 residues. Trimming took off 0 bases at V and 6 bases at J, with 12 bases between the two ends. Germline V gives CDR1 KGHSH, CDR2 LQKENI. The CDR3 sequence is CASSPPAGTLEQYF. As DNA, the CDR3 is TGTGCCAGCTCACCACCGGCCGGCACGCTCGAGCAGTACTTC.

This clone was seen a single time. DNA for the CDR3: TGCGCCAGCAGCTTGGATTTTCCTAGTCGGGGCACAGATACGCAGTATTTT. Translated: CASSLDFPSRGTDTQYF. The rearrangement links TRBV5-1 to TRBJ2-3; D gene uncertain. Germline V gene data show CDR1 as SGHRS and CDR2 as YFSETQ. This CDR3 spans 17 amino acids. Trimming took 0 bases from V and 1 from J, leaving 15 bases between them.

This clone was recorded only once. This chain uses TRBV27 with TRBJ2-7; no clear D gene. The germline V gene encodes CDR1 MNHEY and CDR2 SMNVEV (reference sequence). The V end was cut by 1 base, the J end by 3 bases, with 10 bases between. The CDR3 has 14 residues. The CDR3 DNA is TGTGCCAGCAGTTTATACCCGTCCGGCTACGAGCAGTACTTC. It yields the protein CASSLYPSGYEQYF.

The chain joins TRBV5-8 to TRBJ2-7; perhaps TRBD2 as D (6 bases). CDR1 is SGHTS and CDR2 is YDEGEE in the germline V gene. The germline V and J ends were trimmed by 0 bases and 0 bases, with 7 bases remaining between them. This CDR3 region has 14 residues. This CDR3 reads CASSLGSGSYEQYF. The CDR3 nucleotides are TGTGCCAGCAGCTTGGGTAGCGGCTCCTACGAGCAGTACTTC. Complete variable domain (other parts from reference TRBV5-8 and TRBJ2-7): EAGVTQSPTHLIKTRGQQATLRCSPISGHTSVYWYQQALGLGLQFLLWYDEGEERNRGNFPPRFSGRQFPNYSSELNVNALELEDSALYLCASSLGSGSYEQYFGPGTRLTVT.

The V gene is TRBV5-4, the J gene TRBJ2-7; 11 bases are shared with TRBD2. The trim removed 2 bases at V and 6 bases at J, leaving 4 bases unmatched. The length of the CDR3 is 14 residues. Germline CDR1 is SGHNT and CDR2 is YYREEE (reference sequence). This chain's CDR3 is CASSFSGRAAEQYF. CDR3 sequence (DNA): TGTGCCAGCAGCTTTAGCGGGAGGGCCGCCGAGCAGTACTTC. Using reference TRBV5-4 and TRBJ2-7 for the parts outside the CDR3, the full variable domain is ETGVTQSPTHLIKTRGQQVTLRCSSQSGHNTVSWYQQALGQGPQFIFQYYREEENGRGNFPPRFSGLQFPNYSSELNVNALELDDSALYLCASSFSGRAAEQYFGPGTRLTVT.

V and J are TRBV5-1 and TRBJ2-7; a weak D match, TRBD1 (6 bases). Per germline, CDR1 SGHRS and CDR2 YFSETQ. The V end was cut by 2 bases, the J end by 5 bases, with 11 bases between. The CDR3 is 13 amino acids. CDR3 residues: CASSFPGVDEQYF. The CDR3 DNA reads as TGCGCCAGCAGCTTTCCAGGGGTCGACGAGCAGTACTTC.

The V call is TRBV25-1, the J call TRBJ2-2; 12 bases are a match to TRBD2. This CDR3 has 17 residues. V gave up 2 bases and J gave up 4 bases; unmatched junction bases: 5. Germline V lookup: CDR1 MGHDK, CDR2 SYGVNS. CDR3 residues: CASSEIMTSGSTGELFF. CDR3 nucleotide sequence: TGTGCCAGCAGTGAAATAATGACTAGCGGGAGCACCGGGGAGCTGTTTTTT.

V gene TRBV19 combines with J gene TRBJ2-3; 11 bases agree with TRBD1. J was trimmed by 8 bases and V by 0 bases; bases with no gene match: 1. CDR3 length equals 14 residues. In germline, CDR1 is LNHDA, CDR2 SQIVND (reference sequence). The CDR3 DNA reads TGTGCCAGTAGTATAGAGGGACAGGGGGGTACGCAGTATTTT. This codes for CASSIEGQGGTQYF. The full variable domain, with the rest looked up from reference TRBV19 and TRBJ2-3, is DGGITQSPKYLFRKEGQNVTLSCEQNLNHDAMYWYRQDPGQGLRLIYYSQIVNDFQKGDIAEGYSVSREKKESFPLTVTSAQKNPTAFYLCASSIEGQGGTQYFGPGTRLTVL.

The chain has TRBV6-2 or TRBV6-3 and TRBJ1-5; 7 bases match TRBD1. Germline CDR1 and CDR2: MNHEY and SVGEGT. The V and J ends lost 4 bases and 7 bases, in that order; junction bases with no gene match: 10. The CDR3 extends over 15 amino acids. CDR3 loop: CASSSQGGAQQPQHF. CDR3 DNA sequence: TGTGCCAGCAGTTCTCAAGGGGGCGCACAACAGCCCCAGCATTTT.

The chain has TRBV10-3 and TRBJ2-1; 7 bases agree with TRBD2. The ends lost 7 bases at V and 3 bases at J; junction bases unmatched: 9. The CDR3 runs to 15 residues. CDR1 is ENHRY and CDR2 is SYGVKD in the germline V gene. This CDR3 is CAITPREDGYNEQFF. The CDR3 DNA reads TGTGCCATCACTCCACGGGAGGACGGCTACAATGAGCAGTTCTTC.

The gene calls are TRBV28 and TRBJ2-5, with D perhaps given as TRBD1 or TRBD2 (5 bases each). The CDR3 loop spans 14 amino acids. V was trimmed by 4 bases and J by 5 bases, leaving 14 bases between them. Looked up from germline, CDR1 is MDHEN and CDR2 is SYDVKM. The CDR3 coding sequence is TGTGCCAGCAGTTCGGGATCCTGGGGGGAGACCCAGTACTTC. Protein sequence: CASSSGSWGETQYF.

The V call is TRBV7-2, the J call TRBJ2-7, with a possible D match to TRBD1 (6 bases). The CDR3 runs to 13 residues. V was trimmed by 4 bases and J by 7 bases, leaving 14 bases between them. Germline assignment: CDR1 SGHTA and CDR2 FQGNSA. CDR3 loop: CASSSTGRLEQYF. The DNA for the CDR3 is TGTGCCAGCAGCTCGACAGGCCGCCTGGAGCAGTACTTC.

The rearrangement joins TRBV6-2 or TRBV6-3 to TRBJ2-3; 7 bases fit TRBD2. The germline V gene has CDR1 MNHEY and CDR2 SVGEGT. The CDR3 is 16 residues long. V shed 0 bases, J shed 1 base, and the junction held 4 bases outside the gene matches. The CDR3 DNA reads TGTGCCAGCAGTTACTCTCGGGGGGTCGGCACAGATACGCAGTATTTT. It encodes CASSYSRGVGTDTQYF.

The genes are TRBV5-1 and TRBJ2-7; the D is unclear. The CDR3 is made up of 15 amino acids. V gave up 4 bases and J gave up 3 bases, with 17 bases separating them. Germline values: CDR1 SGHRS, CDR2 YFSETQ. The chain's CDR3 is CASSPAPGYDYEQYF. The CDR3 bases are TGCGCCAGCAGCCCAGCCCCCGGGTATGACTACGAGCAGTACTTC.

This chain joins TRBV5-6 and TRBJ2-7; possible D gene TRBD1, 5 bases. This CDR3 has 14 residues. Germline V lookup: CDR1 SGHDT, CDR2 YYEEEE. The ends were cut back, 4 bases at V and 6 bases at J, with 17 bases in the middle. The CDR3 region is CASSPRGPGGEQYF. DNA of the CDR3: TGTGCCAGCAGCCCAAGGGGTCCCGGTGGCGAGCAGTACTTC.

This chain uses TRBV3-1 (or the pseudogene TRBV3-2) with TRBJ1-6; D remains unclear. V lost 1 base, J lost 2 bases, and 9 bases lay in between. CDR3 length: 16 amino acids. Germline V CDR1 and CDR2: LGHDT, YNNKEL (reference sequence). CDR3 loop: CASSQARAAYNSPLHF. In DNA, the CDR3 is TGTGCCAGCAGCCAAGCCCGGGCAGCCTATAATTCACCCCTCCACTTT.